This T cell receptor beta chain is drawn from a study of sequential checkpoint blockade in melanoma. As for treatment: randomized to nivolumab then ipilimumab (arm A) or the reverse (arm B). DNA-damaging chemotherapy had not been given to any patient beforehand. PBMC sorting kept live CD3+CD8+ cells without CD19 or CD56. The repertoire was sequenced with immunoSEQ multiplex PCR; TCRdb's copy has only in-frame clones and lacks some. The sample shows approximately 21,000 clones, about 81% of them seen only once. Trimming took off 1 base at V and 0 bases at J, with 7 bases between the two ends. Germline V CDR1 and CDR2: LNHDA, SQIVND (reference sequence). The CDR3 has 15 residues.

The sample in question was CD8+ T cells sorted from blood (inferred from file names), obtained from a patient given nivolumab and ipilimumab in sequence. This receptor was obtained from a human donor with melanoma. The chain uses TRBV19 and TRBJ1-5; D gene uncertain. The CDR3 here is CASSIGLYSNQPQHF. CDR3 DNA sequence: TGTGCCAGTAGTATAGGGCTTTATAGCAATCAGCCCCAGCATTTT.